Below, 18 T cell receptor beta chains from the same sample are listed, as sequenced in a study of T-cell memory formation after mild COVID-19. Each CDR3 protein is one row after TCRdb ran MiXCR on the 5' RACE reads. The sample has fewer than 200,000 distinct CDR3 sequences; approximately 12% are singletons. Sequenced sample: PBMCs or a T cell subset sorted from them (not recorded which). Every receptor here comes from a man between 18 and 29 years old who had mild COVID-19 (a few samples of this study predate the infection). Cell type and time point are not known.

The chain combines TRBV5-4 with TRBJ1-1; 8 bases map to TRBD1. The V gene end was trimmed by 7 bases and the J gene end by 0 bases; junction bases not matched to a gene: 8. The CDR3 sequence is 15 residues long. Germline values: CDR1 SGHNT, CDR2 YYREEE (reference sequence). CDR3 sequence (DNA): TGTGCCAGCGCGACAGGGGCCACTATGAACACTGAAGCTTTCTTT. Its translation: CASATGATMNTEAFF.

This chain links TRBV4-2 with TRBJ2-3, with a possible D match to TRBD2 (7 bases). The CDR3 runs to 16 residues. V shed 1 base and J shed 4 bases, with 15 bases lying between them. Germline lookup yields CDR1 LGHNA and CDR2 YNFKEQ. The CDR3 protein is CASSQGEGGVADTQYF. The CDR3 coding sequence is TGTGCCAGCAGCCAAGGGGAGGGGGGAGTAGCAGATACGCAGTATTTT.

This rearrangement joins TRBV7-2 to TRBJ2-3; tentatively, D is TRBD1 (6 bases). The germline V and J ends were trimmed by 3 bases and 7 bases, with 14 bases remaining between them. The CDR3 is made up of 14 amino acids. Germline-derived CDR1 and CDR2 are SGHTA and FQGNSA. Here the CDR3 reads CASSFDAGVNTQYF. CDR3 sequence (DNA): TGTGCCAGCAGCTTCGACGCAGGGGTGAATACGCAGTATTTT.

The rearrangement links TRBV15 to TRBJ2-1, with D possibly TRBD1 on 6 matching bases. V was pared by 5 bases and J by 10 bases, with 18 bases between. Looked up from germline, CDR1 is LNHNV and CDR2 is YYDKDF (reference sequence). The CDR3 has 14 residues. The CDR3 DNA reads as TGTGCCACCAGCGGGGGCCGGTTAGGGTTCGAGCAGTTCTTC. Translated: CATSGGRLGFEQFF.

The CDR3 DNA is TGCGCCAGCAGCGATGGACAGGGGGCCCCTGAAGCTTTCTTT. Its protein is CASSDGQGAPEAFF. The chain carries TRBV5-1 and TRBJ1-1; TRBD1 agrees at 11 bases. There are 14 residues in the CDR3. V dropped 4 bases and J dropped 6; count of bases not matched to a gene: 5. From germline, CDR1 is SGHRS and CDR2 YFSETQ.

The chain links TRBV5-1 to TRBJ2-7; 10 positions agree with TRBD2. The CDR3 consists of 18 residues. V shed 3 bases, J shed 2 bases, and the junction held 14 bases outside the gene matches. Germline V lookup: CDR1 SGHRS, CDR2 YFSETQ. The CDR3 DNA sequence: TGCGCCAGCAGCTATTGGTACCATAGCGGGGGGCTAACCTACGAGCAGTACTTC. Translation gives CASSYWYHSGGLTYEQYF.

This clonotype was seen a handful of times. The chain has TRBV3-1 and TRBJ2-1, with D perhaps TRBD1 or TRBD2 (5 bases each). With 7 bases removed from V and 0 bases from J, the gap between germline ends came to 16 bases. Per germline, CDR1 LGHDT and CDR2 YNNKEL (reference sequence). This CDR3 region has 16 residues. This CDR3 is CASISRSGTSYNEQFF. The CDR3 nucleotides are TGTGCCAGCATCAGCAGGTCAGGGACCTCCTACAATGAGCAGTTCTTC.

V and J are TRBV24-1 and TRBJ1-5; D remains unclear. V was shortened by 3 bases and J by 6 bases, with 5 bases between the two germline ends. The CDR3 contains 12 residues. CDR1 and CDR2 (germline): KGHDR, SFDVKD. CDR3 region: CATSDPTQPQHF. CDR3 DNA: TGTGCCACCAGTGATCCAACTCAGCCCCAGCATTTT.

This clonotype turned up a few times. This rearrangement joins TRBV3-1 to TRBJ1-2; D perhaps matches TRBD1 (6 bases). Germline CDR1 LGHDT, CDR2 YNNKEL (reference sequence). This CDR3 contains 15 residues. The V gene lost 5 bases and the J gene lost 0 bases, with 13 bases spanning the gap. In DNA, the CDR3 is TGTGCCAGCAGCGCCTACCAGGGGCCTAACTATGGCTACACCTTC. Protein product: CASSAYQGPNYGYTF.

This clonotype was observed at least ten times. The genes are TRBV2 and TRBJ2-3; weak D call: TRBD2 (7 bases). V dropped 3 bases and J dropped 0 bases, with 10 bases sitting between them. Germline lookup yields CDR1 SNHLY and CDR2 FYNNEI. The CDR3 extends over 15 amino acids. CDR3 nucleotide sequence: TGTGCCAGCAGTGACGGGGGGCCCAGCACAGATACGCAGTATTTT. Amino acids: CASSDGGPSTDTQYF.

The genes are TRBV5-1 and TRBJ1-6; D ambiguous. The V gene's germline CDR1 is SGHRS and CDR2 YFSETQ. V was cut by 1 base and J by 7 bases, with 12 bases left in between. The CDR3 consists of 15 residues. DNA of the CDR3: TGCGCCAGCAGCTTGCGTCCCGTAGGAAATTCACCCCTCCACTTT. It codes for CASSLRPVGNSPLHF.

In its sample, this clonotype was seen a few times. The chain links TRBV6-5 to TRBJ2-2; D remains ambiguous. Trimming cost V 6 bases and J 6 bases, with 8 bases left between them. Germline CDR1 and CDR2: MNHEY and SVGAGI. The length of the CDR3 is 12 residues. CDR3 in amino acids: CASSQRSGELFF. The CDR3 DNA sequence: TGTGCCAGCAGCCAGCGATCCGGGGAGCTGTTTTTT.

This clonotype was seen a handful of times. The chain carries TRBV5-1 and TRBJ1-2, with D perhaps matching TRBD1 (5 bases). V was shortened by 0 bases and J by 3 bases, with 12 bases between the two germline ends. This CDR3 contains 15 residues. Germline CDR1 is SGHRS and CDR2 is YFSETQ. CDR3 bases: TGCGCCAGCAGCTTGGGTTGGGGGAGAGACTATGGCTACACCTTC. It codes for CASSLGWGRDYGYTF.

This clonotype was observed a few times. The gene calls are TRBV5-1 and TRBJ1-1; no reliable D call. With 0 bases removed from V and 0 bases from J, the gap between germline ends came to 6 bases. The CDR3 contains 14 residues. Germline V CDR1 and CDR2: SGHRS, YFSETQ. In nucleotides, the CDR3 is TGCGCCAGCAGCTTGGTTCCGGTGAACACTGAAGCTTTCTTT. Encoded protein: CASSLVPVNTEAFF.

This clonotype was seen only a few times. Here the CDR3 DNA reads TGCGCCAGCAGCTTCCGAGCTGGGGAACCCCAGCATTTT. This codes for CASSFRAGEPQHF. The gene calls are TRBV5-1 and TRBJ1-5; D is unresolved. Looked up from germline, CDR1 is SGHRS and CDR2 is YFSETQ. CDR3 length equals 13 residues. V lost 2 bases, J lost 10 bases, and 13 bases lay in between.

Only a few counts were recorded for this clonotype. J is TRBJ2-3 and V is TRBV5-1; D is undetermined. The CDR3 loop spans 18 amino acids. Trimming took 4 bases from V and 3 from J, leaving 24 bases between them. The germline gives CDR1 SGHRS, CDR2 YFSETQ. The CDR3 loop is CASSPWLEHNRKTDTQYF. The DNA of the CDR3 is TGCGCCAGCAGCCCTTGGTTGGAGCACAATCGAAAAACAGATACGCAGTATTTT.

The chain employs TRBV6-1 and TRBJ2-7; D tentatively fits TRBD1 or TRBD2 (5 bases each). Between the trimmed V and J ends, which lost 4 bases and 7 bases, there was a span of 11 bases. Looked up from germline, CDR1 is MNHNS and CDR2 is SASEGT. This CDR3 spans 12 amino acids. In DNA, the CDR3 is TGTGCCAGCAGTGCGACCTGGGGGGAGCAGTACGTC. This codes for CASSATWGEQYV.

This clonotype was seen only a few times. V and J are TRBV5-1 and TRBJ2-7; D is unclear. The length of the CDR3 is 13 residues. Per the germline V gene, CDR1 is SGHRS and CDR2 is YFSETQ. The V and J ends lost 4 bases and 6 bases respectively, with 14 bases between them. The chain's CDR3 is CASSQERVGEQYF. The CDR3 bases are TGCGCCAGCAGCCAAGAAAGGGTCGGCGAGCAGTACTTC.